The source of this T cell receptor beta chain is a study of blood T cell repertoires in COVID-19. Adults between about 18 and 95 years of age took part from about two dozen US areas. V was shortened by 3 bases and J by 0 bases, with 11 bases between the two germline ends. Per germline, CDR1 SGHVS and CDR2 FQNEAQ. The CDR3 consists of 16 residues. With respect to this clone: Other nucleotide sequences in the sample specify the same CDR3.

Per the authors' pipeline: Amplified reference gene primers provided the basis for estimating nucleated cell counts. This table comes from immunoSEQ multiplex PCR, and its TCRdb copy is limited to in-frame clones, with some not included. The V and J calls and clone size come from that table; D and trimming were worked out from the DNA. The top ten clones hold approximately 3.4% of a sample with some 240,000 clones, approximately 89% of them seen once. This chain connects TRBV7-8 to TRBJ1-4; TRBD1 might be the D (5 bases). The sequence came from a woman between 40 and 50 years old who had been exposed to COVID-19. Sequencing was carried out using PBMCs or T cells enriched from blood (not recorded which). CDR3 nucleotide sequence: TGTGCCAGCAGCTTGACTGGGACTGCAACTAATGAAAAACTGTTTTTT. Translation gives CASSLTGTATNEKLFF.